Each of the 10 T cell receptor beta chains below was sequenced from the same sample in a study of OX40 agonist ivuxolimab in advanced cancers. Measured with immunoSEQ multiplex PCR; TCRdb has only the in-frame clones, and not every one. Counted here are about 66,000 clones, about three quarters occurring once; the ten biggest clones make up 4.5% to 6%. This sample comprised CD4+ or CD8+ T cells sorted from blood, obtained in a trial of the OX40 agonist ivuxolimab. The origin of the receptors is an adult with an advanced solid tumor such as melanoma, head and neck, liver or kidney cancer.

V gene TRBV29-1 combines with J gene TRBJ2-1, with 8 positions matching TRBD2. The V and J ends lost 6 bases and 0 bases, in that order; junction bases with no gene match: 7. This CDR3 comprises 15 residues. Per germline, CDR1 SQVTM and CDR2 ANQGSEA. The CDR3 DNA sequence: TGCAGCGTCCTTCGCGGGGGGAGCTCCTACAATGAGCAGTTCTTC. Its protein product is CSVLRGGSSYNEQFF.

This chain uses TRBV11-2 with TRBJ2-7; 7 bases are shared with TRBD1. The CDR3 sequence is 15 residues long. Germline-derived CDR1 and CDR2 are SGHAT and FQNNGV. The ends lost 5 bases at V and 2 bases at J; junction bases unmatched: 9. The CDR3 nucleotides read TGTGCCAGCAGCCGTGGAACCGGGACAGCCTACGAGCAGTACTTC. Its protein is CASSRGTGTAYEQYF.

The chain is built from TRBV5-6 and TRBJ2-7, with D maybe TRBD1 (6 bases). Germline loops: CDR1 SGHDT, CDR2 YYEEEE. Trimming took 7 bases from V and 0 from J, leaving 20 bases between them. The CDR3 covers 16 residues. CDR3 loop: CASAGTLTPNSYEQYF. The CDR3 bases are TGTGCCAGCGCCGGGACACTGACGCCTAACTCCTACGAGCAGTACTTC.

The rearrangement joins TRBV4-1 to TRBJ2-3; 7 bases agree with TRBD2. The CDR3 consists of 14 residues. The ends lost 8 bases at V and 3 bases at J; junction bases unmatched: 8. Germline V gene sequence: CDR1 MGHRA, CDR2 YSYEKL. For the CDR3, the DNA is TGCGCCAGCTCCCGTTCGGGGGGTACAGATACGCAGTATTTT. This translates into CASSRSGGTDTQYF.

The gene calls are TRBV13 and TRBJ1-1, with D uncertain. CDR3 length: 12 residues. Trimming stripped 2 bases from V and 8 bases from J, with 9 bases between. Germline CDR1 reads PRHDT; CDR2 reads FYEKMQ (reference sequence). The CDR3 sequence is CASSLLGREAFF. The CDR3 DNA reads TGTGCCAGCAGCTTACTGGGCAGGGAAGCTTTCTTT.

This rearrangement joins TRBV18 to TRBJ2-5; TRBD2 matches 13 bases. The CDR3 has 16 amino acids. Germline V CDR1 and CDR2: KGHSH, LQKENI. V was pared by 6 bases and J by 3 bases, with 7 bases of the junction left unmatched. The CDR3 sequence is CASSQRTSGSEETQYF. CDR3 nucleotide sequence: TGTGCCAGCTCCCAGCGGACTAGCGGGAGTGAAGAGACCCAGTACTTC.

The chain employs TRBV7-2 and TRBJ2-5; 9 bases align to TRBD2. J gave up 5 bases and V 1 base, and 5 bases lay outside the gene matches. In germline, CDR1 is SGHTA, CDR2 FQGNSA. This CDR3 contains 15 residues. CDR3: CASSLVGGGAETQYF. The DNA of the CDR3 is TGTGCCAGCAGCTTAGTCGGCGGGGGGGCGGAGACCCAGTACTTC.

The chain recombines TRBV4-1 with TRBJ2-5; D perhaps matches TRBD2 (5 bases). V dropped 1 base and J dropped 4 bases, with 10 bases sitting between them. The germline V gene has CDR1 MGHRA and CDR2 YSYEKL. The CDR3 length is 14 residues. CDR3 nucleotide sequence: TGCGCCAGCAGCCAAGTTGGTAGCGCAGAGACCCAGTACTTC. This codes for CASSQVGSAETQYF.

The rearrangement links TRBV2 to TRBJ1-2; D unclear. Trimming took off 0 bases at V and 7 bases at J, with 21 bases between the two ends. This CDR3 is 17 amino acids long. Germline loops: CDR1 SNHLY, CDR2 FYNNEI. CDR3 coding DNA: TGTGCCAGCAGTGAAGCCCCCCTCAGTGCGTACGCGCCTGGCTACACCTTC. Translation gives CASSEAPLSAYAPGYTF. The full variable domain, completed using reference TRBV2 and TRBJ1-2, is EPEVTQTPSHQVTQMGQEVILRCVPISNHLYFYWYRQILGQKVEFLVSFYNNEISEKSEIFDDQFSVERPDGSNFTLKIRSTKLEDSAMYFCASSEAPLSAYAPGYTFGSGTRLTVV.

The V call is TRBV4-1, the J call TRBJ1-1; possibly TRBD1 for D (6 bases). CDR3 length: 17 amino acids. V gave up 3 bases and J gave up 1 base, with 18 bases separating them. Germline assignment: CDR1 MGHRA and CDR2 YSYEKL. The CDR3: CASSHPTGRGTNTEAFF. As DNA, the CDR3 is TGCGCCAGCAGCCATCCTACGGGGAGGGGGACGAACACTGAAGCTTTCTTT.